This T cell receptor beta chain was documented in a study of blood T cells in healthy people across ages. Background on the study: Every two T cells gave about one barcoded beta molecule via template switching. Whole-study results and caveats: The recorded TCR beta diversity per million T cells decreased in a roughly linear manner with age.

Primed by a sample-barcoded 5' primer and a J-beta primer mix, a second PCR proceeded for about 7 to 11 cycles. A single record per CDR3 protein comes from TCRdb applying MiXCR to the 5' RACE reads. The repertoire has 780,000 or so distinct CDR3 sequences, roughly 25% of them found once; the top ten carry around 3.6%. About this clonotype: What it binds is not known.

The CDR3 is 15 amino acids. Trimming took 5 bases from V and 3 from J, leaving 17 bases between them. Per the germline V gene, CDR1 is SEHNR and CDR2 is FQNEAQ (reference sequence). The same specimen was also included in a second study, on T cells of mothers and their children. That paper adds: Samples were provided by three healthy Caucasian mothers and their six children. It was found that thymic selection shapes TCR recombination output similarly in related and unrelated pairs.

Material: blood. The TCR originated in a boy between 5 and 17 years old in good health. The gene calls are TRBV7-9 and TRBJ2-7, with D perhaps TRBD2 (5 bases). The CDR3 region has the DNA TGTGCCAGCAGCCCGAGGGCTAGCTTCGACTACGAGCAGTACTTC. It encodes CASSPRASFDYEQYF.